These T cell receptor beta chains were read from a single sample in a study of blood T cell repertoires in COVID-19. Here immunoSEQ multiplex PCR was the method, and the copy in TCRdb shows in-frame clones only, minus some. Seen here are about 49,000 clones, 82% observed once, and the top ten hold about 2.9%. Input material: peripheral blood. Receptors were obtained from a woman aged 55-69 years with acute or convalescent COVID-19. Both conserved end residues are part of each CDR3. The order of the fields is J gene, clone size, D gene, V gene, CDR3 protein, CDR3 DNA. A D gene is named only where the DNA matches it firmly. Expanded clones are given a class, and other clones once, few, many or no size at all.

>TRBJ2-5|.|.|TRBV3-1/TRBV3-2
CASSQVYSYQETQYF
TGTGCCAGCAGCCAAGTGTATTCGTACCAAGAGACCCAGTACTTC
>TRBJ2-2|.|TRBD2|TRBV5-5
CASSPGLAGGPPNTGELFF
TGTGCCAGCAGCCCCGGACTAGCGGGGGGGCCGCCGAACACCGGGGAGCTGTTTTTT
>TRBJ1-1|.|.|TRBV6-5
CASAMAGGNTEAFF
TGTGCCAGCGCTATGGCGGGGGGAAACACTGAAGCTTTCTTT
>TRBJ2-7|medium-sized|.|TRBV7-6
CASSLNARFWYEQYF
TGTGCCAGCAGCTTAAATGCCAGGTTTTGGTACGAGCAGTACTTC
>TRBJ2-3|.|TRBD2|TRBV7-2
CASSWTAGGTDTQYF
TGTGCCAGCAGCTGGACAGCGGGGGGCACAGATACGCAGTATTTT
>TRBJ1-5|few|.|TRBV6-1
CASSEGGYRAFNQPQHF
TGTGCCAGCAGTGAAGGAGGCTACAGGGCCTTCAATCAGCCCCAGCATTTT
>TRBJ1-5|.|.|TRBV5-5
CASSLDLYQPQHF
TGTGCCAGCAGCTTGGATCTCTATCAGCCCCAGCATTTT
>TRBJ2-7|.|.|TRBV5-8
CASSLGTASYEQYF
TGTGCCAGCAGCTTGGGGACTGCCTCCTACGAGCAGTACTTC
>TRBJ2-5|.|TRBD1|TRBV29-1
CSVESRDRGPQTQYF
TGCAGCGTTGAATCCCGGGACAGGGGGCCGCAGACCCAGTACTTC
>TRBJ2-7|.|TRBD1|TRBV2
CASLDRGAYEQYF
TGTGCCAGCTTAGACAGGGGAGCCTACGAGCAGTACTTC
>TRBJ1-1|.|TRBD1|TRBV5-1
CASSLSRDRESTEAFF
TGCGCCAGCAGCTTGAGTCGGGACAGGGAGAGCACTGAAGCTTTCTTT
>TRBJ2-6|.|.|TRBV18
CASSLATGLATGANVLTF
TGTGCCAGCTCATTAGCGACAGGCCTTGCTACTGGGGCCAACGTCCTGACTTTC
>TRBJ2-7|.|TRBD2|TRBV10-3
CAIKPSGGAYEQYF
TGTGCCATCAAACCTAGCGGGGGGGCCTACGAGCAGTACTTC
>TRBJ2-1|once|.|TRBV5-1
CASSLFGRTGNEQFF
TGCGCCAGCAGCTTGTTTGGCCGGACGGGGAATGAGCAGTTCTTC
>TRBJ1-1|.|.|TRBV28
CASSSLGGAVHTEAFF
TGTGCCAGCAGTTCCCTGGGGGGGGCGGTTCATACTGAAGCTTTCTTT
>TRBJ1-1|.|.|TRBV5-4
CASSLRESGTEAFF
TGTGCCAGCAGCCTCCGAGAGTCGGGCACTGAAGCTTTCTTT
>TRBJ1-5|.|.|TRBV7-9
CASSPSGNQPQHF
TGTGCCAGCAGCCCTTCGGGTAATCAGCCCCAGCATTTT
>TRBJ1-2|few|TRBD1|TRBV28
CASSPPGTGVLNGYTF
TGTGCCAGCAGCCCGCCCGGGACAGGGGTCCTAAATGGCTACACCTTC
>TRBJ2-1|.|TRBD2|TRBV3-1/TRBV3-2
CASSHGTSGRVGEQFF
TGTGCCAGCAGCCACGGGACTAGCGGGAGAGTCGGTGAGCAGTTCTTC
>TRBJ1-6|.|TRBD1|TRBV6-5
CASSYVQGPGSPLHF
TGTGCCAGCAGTTACGTACAGGGGCCAGGGTCACCCCTCCACTTT
>TRBJ1-1|.|.|TRBV6-4
CASSERENTEAFF
TGTGCCAGCAGTGAGCGTGAGAACACTGAAGCTTTCTTT
>TRBJ2-4|.|.|TRBV13
CASSTSGLDIQYF
TGTGCCAGCAGCACATCAGGGTTAGACATTCAGTACTTC
>TRBJ2-1|.|.|TRBV10-3
CAISGLAGSGNEQFF
TGTGCCATCAGTGGTCTCGCGGGATCCGGCAATGAGCAGTTCTTC
>TRBJ2-1|.|.|TRBV5-4
CASSPGLEKQFF
TGTGCCAGCAGCCCAGGACTCGAAAAGCAGTTCTTC
>TRBJ2-3|.|TRBD1|TRBV5-4
CASSPGTGPGTDTQYF
TGTGCCAGCAGCCCAGGGACAGGGCCTGGCACAGATACGCAGTATTTT
>TRBJ2-1|few|TRBD2|TRBV7-9
CASSLASGGGDNEQFF
TGTGCCAGCAGCTTGGCTAGCGGGGGAGGCGACAATGAGCAGTTCTTC
>TRBJ2-1|medium-sized|.|TRBV27
CASSSQGFSSYNEQFF
TGTGCCAGCAGTTCCCAGGGTTTTAGCTCCTACAATGAGCAGTTCTTC
>TRBJ1-4|.|TRBD1|TRBV7-8
CASSWDRVFSEKLFF
TGTGCCAGCAGCTGGGACAGGGTCTTCTCCGAAAAACTGTTTTTT
>TRBJ2-7|.|TRBD1|TRBV5-6
CASSAGTGLYEQYF
TGTGCCAGCAGCGCCGGGACAGGTCTGTACGAGCAGTACTTC
>TRBJ1-1|.|.|TRBV12-3/TRBV12-4
CASSSGSFTEAFF
TGTGCCAGCAGTTCAGGATCATTCACTGAAGCTTTCTTT
>TRBJ2-7|few|.|TRBV6-6
CASSYSSEGNEQYF
TGTGCCAGCAGTTACTCCTCGGAGGGGAACGAGCAGTACTTC
>TRBJ1-1|.|.|TRBV21-1
CASAVTAYMNTEAFF
TGTGCCAGCGCCGTGACAGCATACATGAACACTGAAGCTTTCTTT
>TRBJ1-5|.|.|TRBV27
CASSLQGLGQPQHF
TGTGCCAGCAGTTTACAGGGGTTGGGTCAGCCCCAGCATTTT